This T cell receptor beta chain was sequenced in a study of cytomegalovirus exposure and HLA in healthy donors. Findings and caveats of the study: Overall, around 150 TCR beta chains were annotated as cytomegalovirus-associated.

The data were produced by immunoSEQ multiplex PCR, yet TCRdb's version contains in-frame clones alone and is incomplete. Of 90,000 to 150,000 clones listed, roughly 90% are singletons. This CDR3 spans 17 amino acids. The germline V gene encodes CDR1 SNHLY and CDR2 FYNNEI. Trimming removed 9 bases from V and 7 bases from J, with 28 bases in between. In its sample, this clone was seen once. The antigen is undetermined. The genes are TRBV2 and TRBJ2-1; possibly TRBD2 for D (6 bases). The sequenced material came from PBMCs. The origin of this receptor is a woman aged 18-29 years in good health and CMV-seropositive. CDR3 nucleotides: TGTGCCAGGGGAGGCAGGGACCCTACCGTCGTGGCTAATGAGCAGTTCTTC. Encoded protein: CARGGRDPTVVANEQFF.